What follows are 3 T cell receptor beta chains derived from one specimen sequenced in a study of blood T cells in healthy people across ages. Sample-barcoded 5' priming and a J-beta primer mix drove a second PCR of about 7 to 11 cycles. Each CDR3 protein is one row after TCRdb ran MiXCR on the 5' RACE reads. This sample yields hundreds of thousands of distinct CDR3 sequences, of which 48% are seen a single time; 13% belongs to the top ten. The sample comprised blood. The receptors come from a man aged 25-45 years in good health.

CDR3 sequence (DNA): TGTGCCAGCAGCTTGGCGGCAGGAGTCCAAGAGACCCAGTACTTC. This translates into CASSLAAGVQETQYF. The V call is TRBV5-5, the J call TRBJ2-5; unclear D gene. Germline V gives CDR1 SGHKS, CDR2 YYEKEE (reference sequence). CDR3 size: 15 residues. V was clipped by 0 bases and J by 1 base, with 10 bases between them.

This clonotype was found a few times. The chain employs TRBV12-3 or TRBV12-4 and TRBJ2-7; D is possibly TRBD1 (5 bases). The CDR3 runs 10 residues. The CDR3 coding sequence is TGTGAGGGCAGGGACTACGAGCAGTACTTC. It is translated as CEGRDYEQYF.

V gene TRBV20-1 combines with J gene TRBJ1-5; D might be TRBD1 (5 bases). The germline V gene encodes CDR1 DFQATT and CDR2 SNEGSKA (reference sequence). There are 15 residues in the CDR3. V shed 0 bases and J shed 5 bases, with 14 bases lying between them. CDR3 DNA: TGCAGTGCTAGAGAAGCCGGGACTACATATCAGCCCCAGCATTTT. As protein: CSAREAGTTYQPQHF.